This T cell receptor (beta chain) comes out of a study of blood T cell repertoires in COVID-19. The data were produced by immunoSEQ multiplex PCR, yet TCRdb's version contains in-frame clones alone and is incomplete. The sample has more than 140,000 clones, approximately 80% seen once. V shed 5 bases and J shed 3 bases, with 14 bases lying between them. Germline V gene sequence: CDR1 SNHLY, CDR2 FYNNEI. The CDR3 is 15 residues long. The TCR comes from a woman in her 50s in a cohort sampled during active or convalescent COVID-19. Sequenced input: peripheral blood. The gene calls are TRBV2 and TRBJ1-5; D remains ambiguous. CDR3 in amino acids: CASSLEGTNNQPQHF. The CDR3 region has the DNA TGTGCCAGCAGTCTGGAGGGTACTAACAATCAGCCCCAGCATTTT.